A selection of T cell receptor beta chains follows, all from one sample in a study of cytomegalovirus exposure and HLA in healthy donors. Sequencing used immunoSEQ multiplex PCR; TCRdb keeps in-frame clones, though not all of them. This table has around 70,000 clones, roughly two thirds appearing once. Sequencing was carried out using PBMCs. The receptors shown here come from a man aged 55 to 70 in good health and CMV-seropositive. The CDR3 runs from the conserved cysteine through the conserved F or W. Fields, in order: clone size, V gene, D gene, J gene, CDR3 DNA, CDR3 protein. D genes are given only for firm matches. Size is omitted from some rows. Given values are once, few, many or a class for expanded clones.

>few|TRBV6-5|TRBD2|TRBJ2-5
TGTGCCAGCAGTTCGCTAGCGGGGTCACAAGAGACCCAGTACTTC
CASSSLAGSQETQYF
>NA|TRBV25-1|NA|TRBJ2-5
TGTGCCAGCAGTGATCACCCTTTGGGGGGAGAGACCCAGTACTTC
CASSDHPLGGETQYF
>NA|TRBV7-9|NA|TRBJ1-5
TGTTCCAGCAGCTTAGCGGCTAGCAATCAGCCCCAGCATTTT
CSSSLAASNQPQHF
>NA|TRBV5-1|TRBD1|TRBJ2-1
TGCGCCAGCAGCTTCCGCGGACAGGGGGCGTCCTACAATGAGCAGTTCTTC
CASSFRGQGASYNEQFF
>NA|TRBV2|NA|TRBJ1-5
TGTGCCAGCACCATGGGCCTTAGCAATCAGCCCCAGCATTTT
CASTMGLSNQPQHF
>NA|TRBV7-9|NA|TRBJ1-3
TGTGCCAGCAGCCCAGGGTTGGCCGGAAACACCATATATTTT
CASSPGLAGNTIYF
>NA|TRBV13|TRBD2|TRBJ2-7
TGTGCCAGCAGCCCTCAGACTAGCGGGTCGTACGAGCAGTACTTC
CASSPQTSGSYEQYF
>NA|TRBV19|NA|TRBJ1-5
TGTGCCAGTACCCTTAGCAATCAGCCCCAGCATTTT
CASTLSNQPQHF
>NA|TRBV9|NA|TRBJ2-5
TGTGCCAGCAGCCCCCTGGAGACAGTTTACCAAGAGACCCAGTACTTC
CASSPLETVYQETQYF
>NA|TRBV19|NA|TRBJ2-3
TGTGCCAGTACCATGGGAACAGGCCTGGATACGCAGTATTTT
CASTMGTGLDTQYF
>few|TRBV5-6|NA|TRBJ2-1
TGTGCCAGCAGCTCGGGCGGGTATAGCTCCTACAATGAGCAGTTCTTC
CASSSGGYSSYNEQFF
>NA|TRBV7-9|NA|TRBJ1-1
TGTGCCAGCAGCTTAGGAGGCGCCGACACTGAAGCTTTCTTT
CASSLGGADTEAFF
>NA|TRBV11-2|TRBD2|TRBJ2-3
TGTGCCAGCAGCCCTATCGGGACTAGTGCTAGCGGTACGCAGTATTTT
CASSPIGTSASGTQYF
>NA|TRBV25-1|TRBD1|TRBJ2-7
TGTGCCAGTACAGGGGGGACATACGAGCAGTACTTC
CASTGGTYEQYF
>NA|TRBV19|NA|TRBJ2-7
TGTGCCAGTAGCGACACATTCTACGAGCAGTACTTC
CASSDTFYEQYF
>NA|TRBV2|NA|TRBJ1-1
TGTGCCAGCAGCCTACTTGGAGGGGACACTGAAGCTTTCTTT
CASSLLGGDTEAFF
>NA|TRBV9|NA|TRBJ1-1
TGTGCCAGCAGCGTAGCTACGAACACTGAAGCTTTCTTT
CASSVATNTEAFF
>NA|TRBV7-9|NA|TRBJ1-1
TGTGCCAGCAGCTCGACAGAGAACACTGAAGCTTTCTTT
CASSSTENTEAFF
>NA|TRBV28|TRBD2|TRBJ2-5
TGTGCCAGCAGCGGGGATTGGGCGGGAGGGCCGGGAGAGACCCAGTACTTC
CASSGDWAGGPGETQYF
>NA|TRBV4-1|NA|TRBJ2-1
TGCGCCAGCAGCCAAGAACCCTGGCAAGGAGGAGCGAATGAGCAGTTCTTC
CASSQEPWQGGANEQFF
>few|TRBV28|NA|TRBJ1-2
TGTGCCAGCAATCCGAATACAAACTATGGCTACACCTTC
CASNPNTNYGYTF
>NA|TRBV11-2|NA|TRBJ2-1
TGTGCCAGCAGCCGTCTCTCGGGAGTCGACAATGAGCAGTTCTTC
CASSRLSGVDNEQFF
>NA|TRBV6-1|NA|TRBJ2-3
TGTGCCAGCAGCCTCGGGGTCACAGATACGCAGTATTTT
CASSLGVTDTQYF
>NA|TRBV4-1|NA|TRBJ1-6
TGCGCCAGCAGCCAAAAGCTGGAGTTTTCACCCCTCCACTTT
CASSQKLEFSPLHF
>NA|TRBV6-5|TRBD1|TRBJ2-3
TGTGCCAGCAGTTTCGAGACAGGGGCGACGGACACGCAGTATTTT
CASSFETGATDTQYF
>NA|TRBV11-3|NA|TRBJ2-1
TGTGCCAGCAGCCCAGCGGGCGATGAGCAGTTCTTC
CASSPAGDEQFF
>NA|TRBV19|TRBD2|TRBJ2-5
TGTGCCAGTAGTATAGCGGGGGGGAACCAAGAGACCCAGTACTTC
CASSIAGGNQETQYF